This T cell receptor beta chain appears in the sequencing data of a study of molecular identifiers for immune sequencing clone quantification. The CDR3 sequence is 14 residues long. The V gene lost 9 bases and the J gene lost 0 bases, with 15 bases spanning the gap. CDR1 and CDR2 from the germline V gene are SGHTA and FQGNSA. Study outcomes and limitations: The study reportedly detected spiked Jurkat TCR RNA from one cell among about 1 million naive cells.

As regards this clonotype: Its cognate antigen is unknown.

Each CDR3 protein is one row after TCRdb ran MiXCR on the PCR reads. The repertoire holds about 510,000 distinct CDR3 sequences, over 20% seen once, with 0.7% to 0.95% in the top ten. This rearrangement joins TRBV7-2 to TRBJ2-7, with D perhaps matching TRBD2 (5 bases). The sequencing sample was made of naive CD8+ T cells from blood, with Jurkat cell RNA spiked in. The subset: FACS-sorted CD8+CD4-CCR7+CD45RA+ naive T cells. The sequence was obtained from a human donor in good health. Some libraries in this study had Jurkat cell RNA spiked in. As DNA, the CDR3 is TGTGCCAGTAGCGCTGCTCCGAACTCCTACGAGCAGTACTTC. It yields the protein CASSAAPNSYEQYF. Together with reference TRBV7-2 and TRBJ2-7, the CDR3 gives the full variable domain: GAGVSQSPSNKVTEKGKDVELRCDPISGHTALYWYRQSLGQGLEFLIYFQGNSAPDKSGLPSDRFSAERTGGSVSTLTIQRTQQEDSAVYLCASSAAPNSYEQYFGPGTRLTVT.